The 10 T cell receptor beta chains listed next were all sequenced from one sample in a study of spatial heterogeneity in lung cancer. A single record per CDR3 protein comes from TCRdb applying MiXCR to the 5' RACE reads. The sample has 110,000 or so distinct CDR3 sequences; 11% are singletons. The time point is: blood at routine non-recurrence follow-up after resection. The sequencing here drew on PBMCs, taken at follow-up. These TCRs come from a female donor with early-stage non-small cell lung cancer.

This clonotype was seen more than once but under ten times. With a much larger clone just one base away, this may be a read error. The chain couples TRBV11-3 to TRBJ2-1, with a tentative D call TRBD2 (6 bases). This CDR3 region has 14 residues. Germline lookup yields CDR1 SGHNT and CDR2 YENEEA. This chain's CDR3 is CTSVRGTPYNEQFF. The CDR3 DNA sequence: TGTACCAGCGTTCGCGGGACCCCCTACAATGAGCAGTTCTTC.

This chain joins TRBV6-1 and TRBJ2-2; 11 bases match TRBD2. Trimming removed 6 bases from V and 4 bases from J; junction bases left unmatched: 1. Germline CDR1 is MNHNS and CDR2 is SASEGT. The CDR3 consists of 14 residues. The CDR3 spells CASRLAGVTGELFF. The CDR3 region has the DNA TGTGCCAGCAGACTAGCGGGAGTCACCGGGGAGCTGTTTTTT.

This clonotype was seen many times. The chain joins TRBV7-9 to TRBJ1-5, with 10 bases that match TRBD1. Losses at the gene ends were 5 bases for V and 6 bases for J; bases not matched to a gene: 4. There are 14 residues in the CDR3. From germline, CDR1 is SEHNR and CDR2 FQNEAQ (reference sequence). The CDR3 nucleotides are TGTGCCAGCAGCCTAGACAGGGGGCCTCAGCCCCAGCATTTT. It translates to CASSLDRGPQPQHF.

Only a few counts were recorded for this clonotype. The chain combines TRBV7-9 with TRBJ2-7, with D hard to call. Between the trimmed V and J ends, which lost 2 bases and 5 bases, there was a span of 16 bases. The CDR3 consists of 15 residues. Per germline, CDR1 SEHNR and CDR2 FQNEAQ (reference sequence). The CDR3 DNA is TGTGCCAGCAGCTTATCTTTCTTCGGCAGAAACGAGCAGTACTTC. Translated: CASSLSFFGRNEQYF.

Here the CDR3 DNA reads TGTGCCAGCAGTCAATCGCAGATCGGAAAGACCCAGTACTTC. Amino acid sequence: CASSQSQIGKTQYF. V is TRBV25-1 and J is TRBJ2-5, with unresolved D. Germline CDR1 and CDR2: MGHDK and SYGVNS. CDR3 length: 14 amino acids. The V end lost 5 bases, the J end lost 6 bases, and 16 bases lay between the germline ends.

This clonotype was recorded many times. This chain links TRBV7-9 with TRBJ1-2; D call uncertain. The CDR3 is 12 residues long. The germline V gene has CDR1 SEHNR and CDR2 FQNEAQ (reference sequence). The V end lost 3 bases, the J end lost 4 bases, and 6 bases lay between the germline ends. CDR3 residues: CASSLERYGYTF. The CDR3 nucleotides read TGTGCCAGCAGCTTGGAACGCTATGGCTACACCTTC.

This clonotype has a count of ten or more. The rearrangement links TRBV7-2 to TRBJ2-3; D is unclear. Trimming stripped 1 base from V and 7 bases from J, with 3 bases between. The germline V gene has CDR1 SGHTA and CDR2 FQGNSA. The CDR3 is made up of 11 amino acids. CDR3 bases: TGTGCCAGCAGCTTAGTTTATACGCAGTATTTT. It encodes CASSLVYTQYF.

CDR3 sequence reads: CASSPWPPRAQYF. The CDR3, as DNA: TGTGCCAGCAGCCCCTGGCCACCGCGGGCGCAGTATTTT. The chain joins TRBV9 to TRBJ2-3; D is possibly TRBD2 (5 bases). Trimming removed 4 bases at V and 10 bases at J, with 16 bases between. The length of the CDR3 is 13 residues. Germline CDR1 and CDR2: SGDLS and YYNGEE.

At least ten counts were recorded for this clonotype. The chain is built from TRBV12-3 or TRBV12-4 and TRBJ1-2, with TRBD1 matching 7 bases. The CDR3 loop spans 12 amino acids. V shed 10 bases and J 6 bases; nucleotides not matched to a gene: 8. The CDR3 bases are TGTGCCACCACTGAGACAGGGCATGGCTACACCTTC. Amino acid sequence: CATTETGHGYTF.

This clonotype was seen at least ten times. The chain combines TRBV12-3 or TRBV12-4 with TRBJ1-4; no clear D gene. The V end lost 5 bases, the J end lost 3 bases, and 10 bases lay between the germline ends. The CDR3 loop spans 14 amino acids. The CDR3 region has the DNA TGTGCCAGCAGTCGGACGTCTGCTAATGAAAAACTGTTTTTT. Translating it yields CASSRTSANEKLFF.